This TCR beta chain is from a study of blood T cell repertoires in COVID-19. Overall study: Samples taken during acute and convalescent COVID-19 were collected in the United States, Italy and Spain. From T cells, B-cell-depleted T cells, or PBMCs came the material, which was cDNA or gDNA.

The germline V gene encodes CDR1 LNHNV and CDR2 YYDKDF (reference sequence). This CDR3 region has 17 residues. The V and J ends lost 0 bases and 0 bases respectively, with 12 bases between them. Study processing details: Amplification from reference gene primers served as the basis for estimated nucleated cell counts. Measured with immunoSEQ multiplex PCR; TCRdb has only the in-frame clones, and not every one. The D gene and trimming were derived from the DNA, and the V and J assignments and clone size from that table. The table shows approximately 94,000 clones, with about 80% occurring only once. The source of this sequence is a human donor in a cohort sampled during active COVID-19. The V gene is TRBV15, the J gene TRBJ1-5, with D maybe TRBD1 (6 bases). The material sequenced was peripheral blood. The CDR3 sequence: CATSRDGRGYSNQPQHF. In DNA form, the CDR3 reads TGTGCCACCAGCAGAGATGGCAGGGGCTATAGCAATCAGCCCCAGCATTTT. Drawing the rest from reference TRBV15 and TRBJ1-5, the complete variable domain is DAMVIQNPRYQVTQFGKPVTLSCSQTLNHNVMYWYQQKSSQAPKLLFHYYDKDFNNEADTPDNFQSRRPNTSFCFLDIRSPGLGDTAMYLCATSRDGRGYSNQPQHFGDGTRLSIL.